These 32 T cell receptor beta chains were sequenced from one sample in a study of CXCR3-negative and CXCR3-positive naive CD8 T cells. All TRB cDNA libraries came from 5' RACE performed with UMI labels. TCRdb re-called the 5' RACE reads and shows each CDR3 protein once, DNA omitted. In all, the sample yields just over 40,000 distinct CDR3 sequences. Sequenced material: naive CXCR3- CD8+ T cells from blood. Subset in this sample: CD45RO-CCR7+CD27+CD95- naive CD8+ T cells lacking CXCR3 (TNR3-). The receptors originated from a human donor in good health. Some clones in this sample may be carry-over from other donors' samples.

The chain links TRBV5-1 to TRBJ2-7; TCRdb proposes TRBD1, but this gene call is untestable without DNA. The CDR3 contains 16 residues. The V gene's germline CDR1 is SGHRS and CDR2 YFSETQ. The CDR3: CASSFGGEGQLYEQYF.

CDR3 protein: CASSLSGTAEFF. The chain combines TRBV27 with TRBJ2-1; TCRdb picks TRBD2, but there is no DNA to check that call. This CDR3 has 12 amino acids. Germline V gives CDR1 MNHEY, CDR2 SMNVEV (reference sequence).

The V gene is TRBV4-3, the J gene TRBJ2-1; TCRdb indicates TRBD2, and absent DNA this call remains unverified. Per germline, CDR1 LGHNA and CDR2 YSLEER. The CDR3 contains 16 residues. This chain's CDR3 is CASSQRLAGDYNEQFF.

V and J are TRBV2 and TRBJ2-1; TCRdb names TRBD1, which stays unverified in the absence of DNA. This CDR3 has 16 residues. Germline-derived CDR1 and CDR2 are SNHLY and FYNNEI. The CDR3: CASVGQGTLLYNEQFF.

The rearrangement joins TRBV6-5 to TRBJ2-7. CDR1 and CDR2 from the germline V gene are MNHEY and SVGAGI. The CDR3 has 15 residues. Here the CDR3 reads CASSYSRGIKEEQYF.

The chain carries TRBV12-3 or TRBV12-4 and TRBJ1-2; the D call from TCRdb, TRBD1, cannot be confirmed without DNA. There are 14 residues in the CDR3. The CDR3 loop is CASSPDRSYYGYTF.

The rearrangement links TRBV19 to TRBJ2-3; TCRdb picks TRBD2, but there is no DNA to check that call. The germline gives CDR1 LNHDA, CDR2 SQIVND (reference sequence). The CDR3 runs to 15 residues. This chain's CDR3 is CASTWASRSTDTQYF.

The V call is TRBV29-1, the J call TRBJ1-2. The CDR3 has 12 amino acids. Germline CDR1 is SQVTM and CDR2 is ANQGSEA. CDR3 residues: CSVEASPYGYTF.

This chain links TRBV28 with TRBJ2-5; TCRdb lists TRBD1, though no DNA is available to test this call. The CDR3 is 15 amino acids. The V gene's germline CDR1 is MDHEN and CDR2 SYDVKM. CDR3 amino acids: CASSLSSGGLETQYF.

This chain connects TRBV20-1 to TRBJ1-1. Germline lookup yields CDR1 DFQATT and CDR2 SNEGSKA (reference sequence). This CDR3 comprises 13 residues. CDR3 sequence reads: CSAVAVVGTAALF.

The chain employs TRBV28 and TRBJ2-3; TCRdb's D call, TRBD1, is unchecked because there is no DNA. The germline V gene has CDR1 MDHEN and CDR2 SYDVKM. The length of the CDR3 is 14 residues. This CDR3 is CAIRSGGSTDTQYF.

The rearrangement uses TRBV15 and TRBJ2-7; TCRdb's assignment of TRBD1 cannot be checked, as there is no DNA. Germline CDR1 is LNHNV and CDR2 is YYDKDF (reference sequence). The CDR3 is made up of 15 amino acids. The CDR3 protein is CATSRARAAANEQYF.

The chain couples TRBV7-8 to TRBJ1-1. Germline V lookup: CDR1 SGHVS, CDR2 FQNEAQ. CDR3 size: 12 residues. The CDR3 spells CASSLAPNEAFF.

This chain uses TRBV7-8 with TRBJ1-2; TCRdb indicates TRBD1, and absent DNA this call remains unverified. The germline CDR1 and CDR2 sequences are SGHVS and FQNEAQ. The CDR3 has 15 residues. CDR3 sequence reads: CASSLAGGAYYGYTF.

This chain's CDR3 is CSVEEIKGALREQYF. The chain employs TRBV29-1 and TRBJ2-7; TCRdb returns TRBD1, unconfirmable since there is no DNA. In germline, CDR1 is SQVTM, CDR2 ANQGSEA. The CDR3 extends over 15 amino acids.

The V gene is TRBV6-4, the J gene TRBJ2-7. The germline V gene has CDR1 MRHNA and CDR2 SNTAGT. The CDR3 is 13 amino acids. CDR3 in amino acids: CASSESTTHEQYF.

The CDR3: CASSFQGRYEQYF. This rearrangement joins TRBV27 to TRBJ2-7; TCRdb returns TRBD1, unconfirmable since there is no DNA. Germline CDR1 and CDR2: MNHEY and SMNVEV (reference sequence). The CDR3 length is 13 residues.

The chain's CDR3 is CAIGQAAFYGYTF. The rearrangement joins TRBV10-3 to TRBJ1-2; the D call of TRBD1 rests on TCRdb alone, since no DNA is present to check it. Germline loops: CDR1 ENHRY, CDR2 SYGVKD. This CDR3 is built from 13 residues.

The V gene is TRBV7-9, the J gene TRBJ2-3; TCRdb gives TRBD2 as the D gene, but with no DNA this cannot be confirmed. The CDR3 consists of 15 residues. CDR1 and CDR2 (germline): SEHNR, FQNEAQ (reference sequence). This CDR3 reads CASSPASEGTDTQYF.

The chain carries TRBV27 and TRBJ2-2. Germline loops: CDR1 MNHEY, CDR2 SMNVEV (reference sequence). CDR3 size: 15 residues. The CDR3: CASSLRTANTGELFF.

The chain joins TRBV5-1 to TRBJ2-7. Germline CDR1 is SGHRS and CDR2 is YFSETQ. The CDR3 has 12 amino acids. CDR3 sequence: CASISEAYEQYF. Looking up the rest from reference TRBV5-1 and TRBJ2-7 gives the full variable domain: KAGVTQTPRYLIKTRGQQVTLSCSPISGHRSVSWYQQTPGQGLQFLFEYFSETQRNKGNFPGRFSGRQFSNSRSEMNVSTLELGDSALYLCASISEAYEQYFGPGTRLTVT.

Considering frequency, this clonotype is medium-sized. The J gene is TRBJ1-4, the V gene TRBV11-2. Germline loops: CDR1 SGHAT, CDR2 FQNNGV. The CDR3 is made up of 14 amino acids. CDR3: CASSSLYVDEKLFF.

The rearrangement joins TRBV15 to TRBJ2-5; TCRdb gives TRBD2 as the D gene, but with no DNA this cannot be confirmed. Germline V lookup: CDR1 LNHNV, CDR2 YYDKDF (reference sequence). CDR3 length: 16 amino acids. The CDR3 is CATSRDGGLSLETQYF.

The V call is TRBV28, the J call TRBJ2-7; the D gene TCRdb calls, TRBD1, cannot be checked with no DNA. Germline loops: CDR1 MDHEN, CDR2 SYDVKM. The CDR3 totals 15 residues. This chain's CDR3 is CASSLEDRGVYEQYF. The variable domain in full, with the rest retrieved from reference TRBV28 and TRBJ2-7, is DVKVTQSSRYLVKRTGEKVFLECVQDMDHENMFWYRQDPGLGLRLIYFSYDVKMKEKGDIPEGYSVSREKKERFSLILESASTNQTSMYLCASSLEDRGVYEQYFGPGTRLTVT.

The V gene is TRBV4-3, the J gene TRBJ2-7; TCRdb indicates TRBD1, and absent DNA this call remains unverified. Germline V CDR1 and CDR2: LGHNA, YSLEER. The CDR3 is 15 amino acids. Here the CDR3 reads CASSQVRRQSDEQYF.

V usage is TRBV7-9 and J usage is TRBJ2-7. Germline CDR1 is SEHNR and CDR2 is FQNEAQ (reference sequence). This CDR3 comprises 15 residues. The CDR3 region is CASSSLPTDDNEQYF.

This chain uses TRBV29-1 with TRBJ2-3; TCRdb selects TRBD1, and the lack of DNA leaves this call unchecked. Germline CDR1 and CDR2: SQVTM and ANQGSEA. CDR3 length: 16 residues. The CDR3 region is CSVDKILQGGTDTQYF.

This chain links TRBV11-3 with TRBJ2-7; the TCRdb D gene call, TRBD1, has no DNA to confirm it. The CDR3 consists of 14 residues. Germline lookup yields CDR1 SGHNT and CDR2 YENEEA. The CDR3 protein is CASSARQGLNEQYF.

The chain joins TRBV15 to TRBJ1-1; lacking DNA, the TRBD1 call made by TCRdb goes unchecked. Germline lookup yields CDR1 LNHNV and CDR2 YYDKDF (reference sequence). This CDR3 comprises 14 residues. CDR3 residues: CATSLAGSGAEAFF.

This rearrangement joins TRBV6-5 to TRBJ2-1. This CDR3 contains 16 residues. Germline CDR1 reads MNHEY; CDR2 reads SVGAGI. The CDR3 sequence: CASSYISLSSYNEQFF.

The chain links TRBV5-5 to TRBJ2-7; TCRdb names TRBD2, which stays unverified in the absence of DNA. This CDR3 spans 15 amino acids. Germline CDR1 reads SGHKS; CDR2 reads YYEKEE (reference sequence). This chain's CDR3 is CASSLAGRVSYEQYF.

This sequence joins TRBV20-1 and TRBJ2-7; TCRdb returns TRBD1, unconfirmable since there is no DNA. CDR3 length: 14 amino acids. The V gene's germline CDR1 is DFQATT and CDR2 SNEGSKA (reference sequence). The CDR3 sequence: CSARDLDEGAQQYF.